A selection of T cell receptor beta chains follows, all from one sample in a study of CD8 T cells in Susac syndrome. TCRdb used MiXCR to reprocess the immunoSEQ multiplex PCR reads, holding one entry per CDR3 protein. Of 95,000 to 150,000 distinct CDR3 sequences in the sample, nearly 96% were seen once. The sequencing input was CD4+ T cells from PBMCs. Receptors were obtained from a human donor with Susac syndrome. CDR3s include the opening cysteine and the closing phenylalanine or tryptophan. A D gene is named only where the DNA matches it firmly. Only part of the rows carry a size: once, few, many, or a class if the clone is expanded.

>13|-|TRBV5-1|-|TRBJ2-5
TGCGCCAGCAGAACGGACACAGGAGAGACCCAGTACTTC
CASRTDTGETQYF
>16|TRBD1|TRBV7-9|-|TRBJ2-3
TGTGCCAGCAGCTGGCCCTCCTCGACAGGGACAGATACGCAGTATTTT
CASSWPSSTGTDTQYF
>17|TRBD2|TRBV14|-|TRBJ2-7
TGTGCCAGCAGCCAAGGAGCAGGACTAGCGGGATGGTGGGAGCAGTACTTC
CASSQGAGLAGWWEQYF
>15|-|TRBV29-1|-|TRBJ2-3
TGCAGCGTTACAACAGGGATAGCGGGCACAGATACGCAGTATTTT
CSVTTGIAGTDTQYF
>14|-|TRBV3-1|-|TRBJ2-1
TGTGCCAGCAGCCAAGATAGACTTAGAAATGAGCAGTTCTTC
CASSQDRLRNEQFF
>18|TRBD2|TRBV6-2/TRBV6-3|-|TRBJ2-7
TGTGCCAGCACCCGGACTAGCGGGAGGGGCCCCGGCAATTACGAGCAGTACTTC
CASTRTSGRGPGNYEQYF
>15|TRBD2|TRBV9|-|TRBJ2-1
TGTGCCAGCAGCCCCTCGGCGGGAGAATACAATGAGCAGTTCTTC
CASSPSAGEYNEQFF
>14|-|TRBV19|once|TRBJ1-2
TGTGCCAGTGGACGTGGAAGGGGGATCTATGGCTACACCTTC
CASGRGRGIYGYTF
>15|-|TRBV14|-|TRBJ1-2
TGTGCCAGCAGCCACCTGAACCCATTAGATTATGGCTACACCTTC
CASSHLNPLDYGYTF
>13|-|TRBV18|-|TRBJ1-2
TGTGCCAGCTCACCACAAAACAGGGATGGCTACACCTTC
CASSPQNRDGYTF
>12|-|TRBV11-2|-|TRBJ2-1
TGTGCCAGCAGCTCTAAGTACAATGAGCAGTTCTTC
CASSSKYNEQFF
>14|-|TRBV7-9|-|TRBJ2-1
TGTGCCAGCAGCCCGAAGGAGTCCTACAATGAGCAGTTCTTC
CASSPKESYNEQFF
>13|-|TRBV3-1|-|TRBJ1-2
TGTGCCAGCAGCCAAGAAGGGCAGGATGGCTACACCTTC
CASSQEGQDGYTF
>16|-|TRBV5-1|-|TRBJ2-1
TGCGCCAGCAGCACCGTGCCTTCGAGCTCCTACAATGAGCAGTTCTTC
CASSTVPSSSYNEQFF
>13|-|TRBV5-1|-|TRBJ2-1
TGCGCCAGCAGCTTCCCGGGGGCCTATGAGCAGTTCTTC
CASSFPGAYEQFF
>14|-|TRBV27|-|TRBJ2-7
TGTGCCAGCAGTTCCTCCGATACTAGAGCCCCGAGCTACTTC
CASSSSDTRAPSYF
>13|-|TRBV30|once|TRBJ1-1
TGTGCCTGGAGCGAGACAGCGAACACTGAAGCTTTCTTT
CAWSETANTEAFF
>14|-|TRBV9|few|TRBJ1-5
TGTGCCAGCAGCGTAGGCAGCGACAATCAGCCCCAGCATTTT
CASSVGSDNQPQHF
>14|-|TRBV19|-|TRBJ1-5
TGTGCCAGTGTCCAGGGGTATAGCAATCAGCCCCAGCATTTT
CASVQGYSNQPQHF
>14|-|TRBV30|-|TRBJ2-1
TGTGCCTGGAGGGGGGGGCAGCCTTACAATGAGCAGTTCTTC
CAWRGGQPYNEQFF
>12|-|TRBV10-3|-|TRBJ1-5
TGTGCCATCAGTGATAGCAATCAGCCCCAGCATTTT
CAISDSNQPQHF
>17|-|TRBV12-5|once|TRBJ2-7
TGTGCTAGTGGTTTTAAGGGGGGAACAGGGAGAAGCTACGAGCAGTACTTC
CASGFKGGTGRSYEQYF
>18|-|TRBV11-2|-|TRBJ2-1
TGTGCCAGCAGCTTATACCTTTTGGGGGCGGGACGGGACGATGAGCAGTTCTTC
CASSLYLLGAGRDDEQFF
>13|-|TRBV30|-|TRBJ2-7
TGTGCCTGGACCTTGACAAGTGGCTACGAGCAGTACTTC
CAWTLTSGYEQYF
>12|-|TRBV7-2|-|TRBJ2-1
TGTGCCAGCAGTCGTACAGAAAATGAGCAGTTCTTC
CASSRTENEQFF
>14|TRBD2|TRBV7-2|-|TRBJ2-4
TGTGCCAGCAGCTTAGGCGGGAGGGGTAACATTCAGTACTTC
CASSLGGRGNIQYF
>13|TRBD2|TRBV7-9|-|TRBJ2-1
TGTGCGGTAGCGGGCAGCTCCTACAATGAGCAGTTCTTC
CAVAGSSYNEQFF
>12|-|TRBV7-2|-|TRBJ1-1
TGTGCCAGCAGCTCGGAGCACACTGAAGCTTTCTTT
CASSSEHTEAFF
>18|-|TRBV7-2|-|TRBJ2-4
TGTGCCAGCAGCCCCAACCCGACACTCTATATGGCCAAAAACATTCAGTACTTC
CASSPNPTLYMAKNIQYF
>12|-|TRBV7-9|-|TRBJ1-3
TGTGCCAGCAGCTTAGCGCGAAGTTCCCCGCATTTT
CASSLARSSPHF
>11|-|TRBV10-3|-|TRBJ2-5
TGTGCCATCAGTGAGCGGGAGACCCAGTACTTC
CAISERETQYF
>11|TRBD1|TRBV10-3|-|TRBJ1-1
TGTGCCGCAGGACAGGACAATGAAGCTTTCTTT
CAAGQDNEAFF
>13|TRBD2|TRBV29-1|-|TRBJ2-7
TGCAGCGTTGGTCTAGCGGGAGCCTACGAGCAGTACTTC
CSVGLAGAYEQYF
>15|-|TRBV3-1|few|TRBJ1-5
TGTGCCAGCAGTCCGCAGGGTTCTGGCAATCAGCCCCAGCATTTT
CASSPQGSGNQPQHF
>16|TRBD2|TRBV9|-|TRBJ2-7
TGTGCCAGCAGCGTATCCCCCCAGCGGGACTCCTACGAGCAGTACTTC
CASSVSPQRDSYEQYF
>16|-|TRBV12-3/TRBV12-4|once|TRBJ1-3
TGTGCCAGCAGTTTACGGGGCCTTAACTCTGGAAACACCATATATTTT
CASSLRGLNSGNTIYF
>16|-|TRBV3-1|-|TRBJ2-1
TGTGCCAGCAGCCAAGGAATCGGGGCTAGCTACAATGAGCAGTTCTTC
CASSQGIGASYNEQFF
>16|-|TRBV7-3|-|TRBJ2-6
TGTGCCAGCAGCTCGAGCCGGGACTCTGGGGCCAACGTCCTGACTTTC
CASSSSRDSGANVLTF
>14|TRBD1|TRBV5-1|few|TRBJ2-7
TGCGCCAGCAGCTTGGTTACAGGGGGCCGCGAGCAGTACTTC
CASSLVTGGREQYF
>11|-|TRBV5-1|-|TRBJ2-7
TGCGCCAGCACCCTTAACGGCGAGCAGTACTTC
CASTLNGEQYF
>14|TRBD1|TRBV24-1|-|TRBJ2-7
TGTGCCACCAGTGATCCGACAGGGCCCTACGAGCAGTACTTC
CATSDPTGPYEQYF
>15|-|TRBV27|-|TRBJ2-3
TGTGCCAGCAGTTTTAGGGGGGAGCGCACAGATACGCAGTATTTT
CASSFRGERTDTQYF
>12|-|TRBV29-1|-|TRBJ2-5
TGCAGCGTTGTGTTAGCCCAAGAGACCCAGTACTTC
CSVVLAQETQYF
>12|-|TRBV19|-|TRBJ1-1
TGTGCCAGTAGTATAGAAAACACTGAAGCTTTCTTT
CASSIENTEAFF
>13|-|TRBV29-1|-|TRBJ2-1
TGCAGCGCTCGGTTGAGCTCCTACAATGAGCAGTTCTTC
CSARLSSYNEQFF
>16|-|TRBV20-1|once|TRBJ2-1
TGCAGTGCTAGATCGGCGCGTTCCAGCTCCTACAATGAGCAGTTCTTC
CSARSARSSSYNEQFF
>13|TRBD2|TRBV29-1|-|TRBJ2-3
TGCAGCGTGGGACTAGTTTTATCAGATACGCAGTATTTT
CSVGLVLSDTQYF
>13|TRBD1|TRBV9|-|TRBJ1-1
TGTGCCAGCAGGAGGGACAGTAACACTGAAGCTTTCTTT
CASRRDSNTEAFF
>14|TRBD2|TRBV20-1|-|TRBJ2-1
TGCAGTGCTCACCCAGGCGGGAGTCTCTATGAGCAGTTCTTC
CSAHPGGSLYEQFF
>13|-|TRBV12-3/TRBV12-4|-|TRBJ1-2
TGTGCCAGCAGTTTGTGGACGGCCTATGGCTACACCTTC
CASSLWTAYGYTF
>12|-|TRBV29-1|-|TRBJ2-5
TGCAGCGTTGAAGAGGGGTCGTGGACCCAGTACTTC
CSVEEGSWTQYF